This TCR beta chain was obtained from a study of early T cells in non-severe SARS-CoV-2 infection. This clonotype was detected a few times. This CDR3 spans 14 amino acids. Germline V gives CDR1 SGHTA, CDR2 FQGTGA. V shed 5 bases, J shed 4 bases, and the junction held 4 bases outside the gene matches. Each single cDNA molecule received a unique molecular identifier. TCRdb reprocessed the 5' RACE reads with MiXCR, giving one entry per CDR3 protein. Of around 70,000 distinct CDR3 sequences listed, 12% are singletons. The TCR was taken from an adult who was a healthcare worker with PCR-confirmed SARS-CoV-2 infection or an uninfected control (not recorded which). The chain links TRBV7-3 to TRBJ2-1; 8 bases agree with TRBD2. Sample: whole blood. CDR3 nucleotides: TGTGCCAGCAGCGAGCGGGGGTCTTACAATGAGCAGTTCTTC. This gives the protein CASSERGSYNEQFF.